This TCR beta chain comes out of a study of T cells in Graves' hyperthyroidism and ophthalmopathy. Overall study: Sampling of peripheral blood happened at initial diagnosis, prior to any treatment.

About this clonotype: Its antigen is as yet unknown.

Study-wide results and caveats: Most clonotypes expanded in the thyroid (above 0.001) were also present in blood.

TCR beta CDR3 region amplification was performed from RNA transcripts. In the first-round RT-PCR of the TCR CDR3, the HTBI primer set was used. TCRdb reanalysed the multiplex PCR reads using MiXCR and keeps one entry per CDR3 protein. The sample holds over 700,000 distinct CDR3 sequences; roughly a sixth are singletons and the top ten take over 15%. Patients were aged 18 to 65, had disease duration under 2 months, and had newly diagnosed hyperthyroidism. PBMCs were sourced from approximately 10 ml fresh peripheral blood. The CDR3 consists of 16 residues. V was trimmed by 7 bases and J by 0 bases, leaving 18 bases between them. The V gene's germline CDR1 is LNHDA and CDR2 SQIVND (reference sequence).

This TCR derives from a woman in her fifties or sixties with Graves' hyperthyroidism that later progressed to Graves' ophthalmopathy. Sequencing input: blood. V and J are TRBV19 and TRBJ1-1; TRBD1 might be the D (5 bases). This CDR3 is CASTSFGGRVNTEAFF. CDR3 sequence (DNA): TGTGCCAGTACCTCATTCGGGGGACGGGTGAACACTGAAGCTTTCTTT.